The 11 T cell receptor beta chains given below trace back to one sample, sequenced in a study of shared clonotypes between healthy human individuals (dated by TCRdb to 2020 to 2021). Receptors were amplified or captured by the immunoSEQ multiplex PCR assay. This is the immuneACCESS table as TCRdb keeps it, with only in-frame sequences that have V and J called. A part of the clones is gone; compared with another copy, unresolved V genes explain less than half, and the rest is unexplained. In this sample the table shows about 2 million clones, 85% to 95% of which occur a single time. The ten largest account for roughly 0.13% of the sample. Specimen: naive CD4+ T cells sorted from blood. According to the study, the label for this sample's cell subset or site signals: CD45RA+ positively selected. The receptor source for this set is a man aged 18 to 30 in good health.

CDR3 coding DNA: TGTGCCATCAGGGCTAGCGCCGACACCTACGAGCAGTACTTC. Its translation is CAIRASADTYEQYF. The chain joins TRBV10-3 to TRBJ2-7; TRBD2 is a possible D gene (6 bases). V was trimmed by 6 bases and J by 2 bases, leaving 14 bases between them. This CDR3 has 14 amino acids. The germline V gene has CDR1 ENHRY and CDR2 SYGVKD.

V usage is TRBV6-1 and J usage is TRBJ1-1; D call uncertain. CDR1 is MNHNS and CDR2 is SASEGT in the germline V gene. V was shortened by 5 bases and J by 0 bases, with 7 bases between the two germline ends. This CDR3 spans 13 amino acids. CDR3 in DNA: TGTGCCAGCAGTATACCCGTGAACACTGAAGCTTTCTTT. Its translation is CASSIPVNTEAFF.

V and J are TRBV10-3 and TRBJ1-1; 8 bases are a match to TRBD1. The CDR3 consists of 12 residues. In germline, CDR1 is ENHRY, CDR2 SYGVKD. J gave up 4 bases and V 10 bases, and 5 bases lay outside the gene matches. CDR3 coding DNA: TGTGCCAACAGAGGACAGGGCACTGAAGCTTTCTTT. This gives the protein CANRGQGTEAFF.

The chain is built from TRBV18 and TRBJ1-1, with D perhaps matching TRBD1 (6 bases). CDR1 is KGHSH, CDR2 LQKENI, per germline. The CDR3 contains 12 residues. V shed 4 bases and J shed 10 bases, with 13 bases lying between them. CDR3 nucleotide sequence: TGTGCCAGCTCACTTAAGGACAGTACAGCTTTCTTT. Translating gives CASSLKDSTAFF.

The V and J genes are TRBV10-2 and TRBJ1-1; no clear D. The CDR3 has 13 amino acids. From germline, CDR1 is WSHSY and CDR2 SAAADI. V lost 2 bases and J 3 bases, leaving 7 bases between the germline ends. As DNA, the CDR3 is TGCGCCAGCAGTGAGGTCCGGGACACTGAAGCTTTCTTT. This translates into CASSEVRDTEAFF.

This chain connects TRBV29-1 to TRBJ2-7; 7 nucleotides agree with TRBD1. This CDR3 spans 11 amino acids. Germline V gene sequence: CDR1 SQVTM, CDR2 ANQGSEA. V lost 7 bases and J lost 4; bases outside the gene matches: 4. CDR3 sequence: CSAQGEYEQYF. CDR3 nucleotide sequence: TGCAGCGCTCAGGGGGAGTACGAGCAGTACTTC.

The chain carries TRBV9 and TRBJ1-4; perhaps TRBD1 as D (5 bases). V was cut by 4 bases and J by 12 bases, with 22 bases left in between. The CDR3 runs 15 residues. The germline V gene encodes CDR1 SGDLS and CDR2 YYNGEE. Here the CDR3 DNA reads TGTGCCAGCAGCCTAGACAGTTACCGCAACGGAGAACTGTTTTTT. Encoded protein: CASSLDSYRNGELFF. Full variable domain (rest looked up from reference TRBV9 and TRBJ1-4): DSGVTQTPKHLITATGQRVTLRCSPRSGDLSVYWYQQSLDQGLQFLIQYYNGEERAKGNILERFSAQQFPDLHSELNLSSLELGDSALYFCASSLDSYRNGELFFGSGTQLSVL.

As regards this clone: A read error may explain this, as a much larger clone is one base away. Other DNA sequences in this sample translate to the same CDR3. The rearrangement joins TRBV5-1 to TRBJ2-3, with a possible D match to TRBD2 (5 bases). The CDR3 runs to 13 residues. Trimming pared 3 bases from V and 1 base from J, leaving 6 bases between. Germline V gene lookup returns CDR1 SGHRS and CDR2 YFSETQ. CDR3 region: CASSSEGTDTQYF. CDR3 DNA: TGCGCCAGCAGCTCGGAGGGCACAGATACGCAGTATTTT.

The chain's CDR3 is CASSLVGLGSSEQYF. The CDR3 nucleotides read TGTGCCAGCAGCTTAGTGGGACTAGGCTCTTCCGAGCAGTACTTC. This chain links TRBV7-2 with TRBJ2-7, with TRBD2 matching 8 bases. Germline CDR1 is SGHTA and CDR2 is FQGNSA. With V trimmed by 1 base and J by 6 bases, 8 bases remained unmatched. The CDR3 spans 15 residues.

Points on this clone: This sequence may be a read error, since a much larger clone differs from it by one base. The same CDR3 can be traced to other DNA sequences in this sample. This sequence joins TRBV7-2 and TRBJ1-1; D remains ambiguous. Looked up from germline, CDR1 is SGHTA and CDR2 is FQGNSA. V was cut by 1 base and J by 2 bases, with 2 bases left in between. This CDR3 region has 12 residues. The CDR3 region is CASSLENTEAFF. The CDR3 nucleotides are TGTGCCAGCAGCTTAGAAAACACTGAAGCTTTCTTT.

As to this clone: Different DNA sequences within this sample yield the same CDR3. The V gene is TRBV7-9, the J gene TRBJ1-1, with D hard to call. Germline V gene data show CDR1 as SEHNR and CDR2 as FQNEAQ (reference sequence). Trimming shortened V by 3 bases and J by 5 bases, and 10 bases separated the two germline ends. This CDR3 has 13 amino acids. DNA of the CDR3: TGTGCCAGCAGCTTGGGAGGGCAAACTGAAGCTTTCTTT. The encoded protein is CASSLGGQTEAFF.